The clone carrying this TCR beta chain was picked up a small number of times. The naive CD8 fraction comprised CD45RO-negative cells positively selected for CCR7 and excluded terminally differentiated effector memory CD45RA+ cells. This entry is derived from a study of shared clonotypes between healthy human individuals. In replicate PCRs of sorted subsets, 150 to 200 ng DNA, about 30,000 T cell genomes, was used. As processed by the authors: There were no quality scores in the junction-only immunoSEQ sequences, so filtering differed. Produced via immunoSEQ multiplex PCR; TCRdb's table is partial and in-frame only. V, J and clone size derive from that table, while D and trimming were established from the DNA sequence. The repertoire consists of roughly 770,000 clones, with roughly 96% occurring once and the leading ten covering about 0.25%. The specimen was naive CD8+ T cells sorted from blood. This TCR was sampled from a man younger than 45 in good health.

CDR3 residues: CASSAWGRTDTQYF. CDR3 nucleotide sequence: TGTGCCAGCAGCGCATGGGGACGTACAGATACGCAGTATTTT. The chain has TRBV7-8 and TRBJ2-3; D may correspond to TRBD1 or TRBD2 (5 bases each). Trimming removed 5 bases at V and 3 bases at J, with 12 bases between. CDR1 is SGHVS and CDR2 is FQNEAQ in the germline V gene. This CDR3 is built from 14 residues.